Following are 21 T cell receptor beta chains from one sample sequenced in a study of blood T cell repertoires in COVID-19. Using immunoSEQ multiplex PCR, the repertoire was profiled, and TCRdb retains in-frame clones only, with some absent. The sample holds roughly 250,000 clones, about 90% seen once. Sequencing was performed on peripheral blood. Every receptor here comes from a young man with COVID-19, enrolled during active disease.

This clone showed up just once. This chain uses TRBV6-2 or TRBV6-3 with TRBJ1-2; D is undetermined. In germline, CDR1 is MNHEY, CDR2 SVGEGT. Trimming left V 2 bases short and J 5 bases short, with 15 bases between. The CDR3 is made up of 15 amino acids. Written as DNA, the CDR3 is TGTGCCAGCAGTTACCGGTCCGAAACCCCTTATGGCTACACCTTC. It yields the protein CASSYRSETPYGYTF.

The CDR3 region has the DNA TGTGCCAGCAGCTTAGATCTGTCAGGGGGAGTCGATTCACCCCTCCACTTT. It codes for CASSLDLSGGVDSPLHF. The chain couples TRBV11-3 to TRBJ1-6, with TRBD1 matching over 7 bases. CDR1 SGHNT and CDR2 YENEEA come from the germline V gene. This CDR3 contains 17 residues. V shed 0 bases, J shed 8 bases, and the junction held 10 bases outside the gene matches.

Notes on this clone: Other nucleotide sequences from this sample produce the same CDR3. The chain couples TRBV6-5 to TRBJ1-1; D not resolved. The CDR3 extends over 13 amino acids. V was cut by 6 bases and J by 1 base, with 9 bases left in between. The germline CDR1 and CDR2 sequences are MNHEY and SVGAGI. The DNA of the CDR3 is TGTGCCAGCAGCCTCGCAGAGAACACTGAAGCTTTCTTT. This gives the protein CASSLAENTEAFF.

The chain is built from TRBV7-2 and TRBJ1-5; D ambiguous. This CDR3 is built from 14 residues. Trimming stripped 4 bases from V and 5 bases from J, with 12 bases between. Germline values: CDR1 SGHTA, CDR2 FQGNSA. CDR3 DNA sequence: TGTGCCAGCAGCTCAAGACGGGGAGATCAGCCCCAGCATTTT. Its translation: CASSSRRGDQPQHF.

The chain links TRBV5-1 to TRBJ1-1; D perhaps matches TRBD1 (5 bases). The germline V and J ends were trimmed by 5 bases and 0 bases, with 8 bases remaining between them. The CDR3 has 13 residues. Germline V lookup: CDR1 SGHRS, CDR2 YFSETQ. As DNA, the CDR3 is TGCGCCAGCAGAGGGGTTATGAACACTGAAGCTTTCTTT. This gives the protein CASRGVMNTEAFF.

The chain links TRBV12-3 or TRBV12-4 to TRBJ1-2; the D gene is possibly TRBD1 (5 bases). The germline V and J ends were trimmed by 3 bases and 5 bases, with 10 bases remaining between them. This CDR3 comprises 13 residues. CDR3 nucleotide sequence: TGTGCCAGCAGTTTGGGGGGATGGTATGGCTACACCTTC. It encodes CASSLGGWYGYTF.

The CDR3 here is CASSQARSGEAFF. The CDR3, as DNA: TGTGCCAGCAGCCAAGCAAGGTCGGGAGAAGCTTTCTTT. The V call is TRBV3-1 (or the pseudogene TRBV3-2), the J call TRBJ1-1; D not certain. This CDR3 comprises 13 residues. Germline V gene lookup returns CDR1 LGHDT and CDR2 YNNKEL (reference sequence). V was cut by 1 base and J by 8 bases, with 11 bases left in between.

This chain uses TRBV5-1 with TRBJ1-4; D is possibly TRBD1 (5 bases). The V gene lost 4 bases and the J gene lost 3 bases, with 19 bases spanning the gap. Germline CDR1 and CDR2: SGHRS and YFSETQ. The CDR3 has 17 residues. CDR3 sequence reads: CASSPGVGGTANEKLFF. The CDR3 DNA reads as TGCGCCAGCAGCCCGGGAGTTGGGGGGACGGCTAATGAAAAACTGTTTTTT.

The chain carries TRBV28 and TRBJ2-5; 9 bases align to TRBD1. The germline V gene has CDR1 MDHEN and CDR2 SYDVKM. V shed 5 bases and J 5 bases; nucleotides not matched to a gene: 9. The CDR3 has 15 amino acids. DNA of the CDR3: TGTGCCAGCAGTCCGTCACAGGGGGCCAGGGAGACCCAGTACTTC. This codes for CASSPSQGARETQYF.

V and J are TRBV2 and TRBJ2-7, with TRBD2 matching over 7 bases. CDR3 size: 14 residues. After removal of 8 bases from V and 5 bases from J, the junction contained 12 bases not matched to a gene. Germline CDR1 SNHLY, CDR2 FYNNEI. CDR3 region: CASVSGGGSDEQYF. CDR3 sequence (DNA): TGTGCCAGCGTCTCGGGCGGGGGTAGCGACGAGCAGTACTTC. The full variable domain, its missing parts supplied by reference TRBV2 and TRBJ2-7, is EPEVTQTPSHQVTQMGQEVILRCVPISNHLYFYWYRQILGQKVEFLVSFYNNEISEKSEIFDDQFSVERPDGSNFTLKIRSTKLEDSAMYFCASVSGGGSDEQYFGPGTRLTVT.

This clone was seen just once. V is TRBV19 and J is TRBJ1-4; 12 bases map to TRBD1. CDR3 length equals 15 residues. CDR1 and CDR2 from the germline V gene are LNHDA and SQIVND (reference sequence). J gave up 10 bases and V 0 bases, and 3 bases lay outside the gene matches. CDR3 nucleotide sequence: TGTGCCAGTAGTATAGAAGGGACAGGGGGCGGAAAACTGTTTTTT. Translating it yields CASSIEGTGGGKLFF. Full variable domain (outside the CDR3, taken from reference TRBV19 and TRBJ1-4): DGGITQSPKYLFRKEGQNVTLSCEQNLNHDAMYWYRQDPGQGLRLIYYSQIVNDFQKGDIAEGYSVSREKKESFPLTVTSAQKNPTAFYLCASSIEGTGGGKLFFGSGTQLSVL.

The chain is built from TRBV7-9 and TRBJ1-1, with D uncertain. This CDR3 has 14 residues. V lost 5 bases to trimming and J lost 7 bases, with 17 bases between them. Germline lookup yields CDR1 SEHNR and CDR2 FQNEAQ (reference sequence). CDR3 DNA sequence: TGTGCCAGCAGCCAGGAGGCCCGGGTGGATGAAGCTTTCTTT. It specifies CASSQEARVDEAFF.

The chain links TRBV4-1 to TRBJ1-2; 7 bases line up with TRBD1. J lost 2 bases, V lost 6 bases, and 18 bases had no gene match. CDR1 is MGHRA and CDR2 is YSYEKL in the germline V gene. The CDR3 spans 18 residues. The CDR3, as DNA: TGCGCCAGCAGACCAACGCCTCCGGGACAGACGCTGAACTATGGCTACACCTTC. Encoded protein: CASRPTPPGQTLNYGYTF.

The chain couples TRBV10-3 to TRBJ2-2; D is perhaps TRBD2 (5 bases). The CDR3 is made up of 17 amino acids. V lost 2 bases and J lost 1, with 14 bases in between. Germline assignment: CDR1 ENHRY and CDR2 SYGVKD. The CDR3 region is CAISEVPGFENTGELFF. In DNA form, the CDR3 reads TGTGCCATCAGTGAGGTCCCGGGGTTCGAGAACACCGGGGAGCTGTTTTTT.

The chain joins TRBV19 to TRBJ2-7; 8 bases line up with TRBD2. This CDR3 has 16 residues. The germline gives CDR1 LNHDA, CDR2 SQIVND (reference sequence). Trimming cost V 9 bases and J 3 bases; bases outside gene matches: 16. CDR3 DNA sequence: TGTGCCAGCCAGTTAGAGGCGGGGGGCGACATCTACGAGCAGTACTTC. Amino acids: CASQLEAGGDIYEQYF.

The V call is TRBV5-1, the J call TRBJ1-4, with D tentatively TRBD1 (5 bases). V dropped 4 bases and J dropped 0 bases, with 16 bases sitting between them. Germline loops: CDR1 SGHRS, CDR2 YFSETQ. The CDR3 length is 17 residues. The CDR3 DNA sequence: TGCGCCAGCAGCATGACGGGACTCTATGCAACTAATGAAAAACTGTTTTTT. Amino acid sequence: CASSMTGLYATNEKLFF.

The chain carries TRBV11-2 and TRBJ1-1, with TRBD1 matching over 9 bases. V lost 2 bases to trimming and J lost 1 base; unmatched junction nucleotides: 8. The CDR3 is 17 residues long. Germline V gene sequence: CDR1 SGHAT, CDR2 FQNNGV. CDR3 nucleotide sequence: TGTGCCAGCAGCTTAAAGCCTCCGGGACAGGGGAACACTGAAGCTTTCTTT. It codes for CASSLKPPGQGNTEAFF.

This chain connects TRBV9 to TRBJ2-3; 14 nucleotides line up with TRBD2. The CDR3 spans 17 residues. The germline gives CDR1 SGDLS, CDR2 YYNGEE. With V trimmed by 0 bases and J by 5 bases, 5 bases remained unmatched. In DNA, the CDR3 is TGTGCCAGCAGCGTAGGAGGGACTAGCGGGGGTAGAGATACGCAGTATTTT. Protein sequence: CASSVGGTSGGRDTQYF.

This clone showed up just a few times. The CDR3 loop is CASSLDISGQGAFF. The CDR3 region has the DNA TGTGCCAGCAGCTTAGATATCTCGGGACAGGGTGCTTTCTTT. This chain joins TRBV7-9 and TRBJ1-1, with 9 bases matching TRBD1. Trimming took 1 base from V and 11 from J; bases not matched to a gene: 8. This CDR3 spans 14 amino acids. From germline, CDR1 is SEHNR and CDR2 FQNEAQ (reference sequence).

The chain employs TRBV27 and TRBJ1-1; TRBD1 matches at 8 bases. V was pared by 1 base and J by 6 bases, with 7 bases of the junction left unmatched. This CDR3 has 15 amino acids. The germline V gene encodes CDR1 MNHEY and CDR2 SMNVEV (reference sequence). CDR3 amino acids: CASSLLGQGSAEAFF. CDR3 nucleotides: TGTGCCAGCAGTTTATTAGGACAGGGAAGTGCTGAAGCTTTCTTT.

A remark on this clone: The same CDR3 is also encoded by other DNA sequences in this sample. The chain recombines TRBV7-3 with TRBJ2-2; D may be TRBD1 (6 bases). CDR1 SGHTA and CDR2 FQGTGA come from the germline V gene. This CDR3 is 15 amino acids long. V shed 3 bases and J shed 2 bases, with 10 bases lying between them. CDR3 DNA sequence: TGTGCCAGCAGCTTGGGACAACCTAACACCGGGGAGCTGTTTTTT. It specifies CASSLGQPNTGELFF.